These 2 T cell receptor beta chains originate from one sample sequenced in a study of blood T cell repertoires in COVID-19. Sequencing used immunoSEQ multiplex PCR; TCRdb keeps in-frame clones, though not all of them. The sample comprises some 100,000 clones, approximately 86% of which are singletons, and 5.5% to 8% rests with the top ten. Material for sequencing was peripheral blood. The source of these receptors is a woman aged 60-75 years with acute or convalescent COVID-19.

The CDR3 protein is CASTPLGTANTEAFF. Here the CDR3 DNA reads TGTGCCAGCACCCCCCTCGGGACAGCGAACACTGAAGCTTTCTTT. The chain combines TRBV7-2 with TRBJ1-1; 7 bases are shared with TRBD1. CDR3 length: 15 residues. The V gene's germline CDR1 is SGHTA and CDR2 FQGNSA. V was pared by 7 bases and J by 1 base, with 9 bases of the junction left unmatched.

The chain employs TRBV7-8 and TRBJ2-3; 9 bases are shared with TRBD2. Germline CDR1 reads SGHVS; CDR2 reads FQNEAQ. The ends lost 6 bases at V and 5 bases at J; junction bases unmatched: 15. This CDR3 comprises 17 residues. CDR3 DNA: TGTGCCAGCAGTTCCCTGCCGGGACTAGCTCAAAAAGATACGCAGTATTTT. Translating gives CASSSLPGLAQKDTQYF.